The 18 T cell receptor beta chains given below trace back to one sample, sequenced in a study of T cell repertoires in ileal Crohn's disease. Assay used: immunoSEQ multiplex PCR; TCRdb lists only in-frame clones, some missing. The table lists some 12,000 clones, roughly 79% of them singletons. Sequenced: ileal tissue. The receptors here all came from an adult with Crohn's disease.

The chain is built from TRBV5-4 and TRBJ1-2, with D uncertain. Deletions cut 0 bases from V and 2 bases from J, with 5 bases between. The CDR3 extends over 13 amino acids. Germline CDR1 is SGHNT and CDR2 is YYREEE (reference sequence). CDR3 residues: CASSLDGNYGYTF. The CDR3 bases are TGTGCCAGCAGCTTGGACGGGAACTATGGCTACACCTTC.

The genes are TRBV2 and TRBJ2-1; 9 bases match TRBD1. Germline V gives CDR1 SNHLY, CDR2 FYNNEI. CDR3 size: 13 residues. The ends lost 7 bases at V and 6 bases at J; junction bases unmatched: 4. CDR3 protein: CASNTGGINEQFF. The CDR3 DNA reads TGTGCCAGCAACACAGGGGGCATCAATGAGCAGTTCTTC.

The chain is built from TRBV28 and TRBJ2-7, with 7 bases matching TRBD2. Germline V lookup: CDR1 MDHEN, CDR2 SYDVKM. There are 12 residues in the CDR3. V lost 6 bases and J lost 9; bases outside the gene matches: 8. The CDR3 loop is CASSSPPGGQYF. CDR3 DNA sequence: TGTGCCAGCAGCTCTCCGCCGGGGGGGCAGTACTTC.

The chain employs TRBV11-3 and TRBJ1-2; maybe TRBD1 (5 bases). Trimming left V 3 bases short and J 7 bases short, with 9 bases between. CDR3 size: 12 residues. Germline V gene data show CDR1 as SGHNT and CDR2 as YENEEA. CDR3 DNA sequence: TGTGCCAGCAGCTTCCAGGGCTTTGGCTACACCTTC. Protein sequence: CASSFQGFGYTF.

This clone is a singleton in its sample. V is TRBV6-5 and J is TRBJ1-5; possible D gene TRBD1, 5 bases. V was trimmed by 5 bases and J by 2 bases, leaving 10 bases between them. Germline CDR1 reads MNHEY; CDR2 reads SVGAGI. The CDR3 is 14 amino acids. CDR3: CASSPAGRNQPQHF. CDR3 DNA: TGTGCCAGCAGTCCCGCAGGGCGCAATCAGCCCCAGCATTTT.

This rearrangement joins TRBV6-5 to TRBJ1-2; D might be TRBD1 (5 bases). V lost 2 bases and J lost 2, with 9 bases in between. Germline V gene sequence: CDR1 MNHEY, CDR2 SVGAGI. The CDR3 sequence is 14 residues long. The CDR3 DNA is TGTGCCAGCAGTTACCAGCGGGGGAACTATGGCTACACCTTC. Translating gives CASSYQRGNYGYTF.

The chain uses TRBV6-6 and TRBJ2-7; 7 bases align to TRBD1. The ends lost 6 bases at V and 7 bases at J; junction bases unmatched: 9. Germline V lookup: CDR1 MNHNY, CDR2 SVGAGI (reference sequence). The CDR3 spans 13 residues. The CDR3 bases are TGTGCCAGCAGCGATCAGGGGGTGGGTGAGCAGTACTTC. Translation: CASSDQGVGEQYF.

In this sample, this clone turned up once. The gene calls are TRBV19 and TRBJ1-6; D possibly corresponds to TRBD1 (6 bases). V was trimmed by 4 bases and J by 7 bases, leaving 11 bases between them. The CDR3 runs to 14 residues. Germline CDR1 reads LNHDA; CDR2 reads SQIVND (reference sequence). In DNA, the CDR3 is TGTGCCAGTAGTACCGGGACATGGAATTCACCCCTCCACTTT. It yields the protein CASSTGTWNSPLHF.

This clone was seen a handful of times. The V gene is TRBV6-1, the J gene TRBJ1-3, with TRBD1 identical over 11 bases. CDR1 is MNHNS and CDR2 is SASEGT in the germline V gene. The CDR3 totals 16 residues. Trimming took 6 bases from V and 4 from J; bases not matched to a gene: 8. CDR3: CASREYRTGGGNTIYF. In DNA form, the CDR3 reads TGTGCCAGCAGGGAATACCGGACAGGGGGCGGAAACACCATATATTTT.

V is TRBV30 and J is TRBJ1-4; 7 bases are shared with TRBD1. The CDR3 loop spans 13 amino acids. The germline V gene encodes CDR1 GTSNPN and CDR2 SVGIG (reference sequence). J was trimmed by 8 bases and V by 3 bases; bases with no gene match: 6. CDR3 nucleotide sequence: TGTGCCTGGAGCCGACAGGGTCAGGAAAAACTGTTTTTT. Translated: CAWSRQGQEKLFF.

In DNA, the CDR3 is TGTGCCAGCACGGGGGCGGGGGGCGGATGGGAGACCCAGTACTTC. Translated, it gives CASTGAGGGWETQYF. The chain is built from TRBV28 and TRBJ2-5, with TRBD2 matching 8 bases. Looked up from germline, CDR1 is MDHEN and CDR2 is SYDVKM. V lost 7 bases to trimming and J lost 5 bases; unmatched junction nucleotides: 12. The CDR3 is 15 amino acids.

The chain joins TRBV6-1 to TRBJ1-2; 8 bases fit TRBD1. The CDR3 totals 15 residues. CDR1 and CDR2 (germline): MNHNS, SASEGT. J was trimmed by 5 bases and V by 6 bases; bases with no gene match: 11. This CDR3 is CASRTRTGQAYGYTF. The DNA of the CDR3 is TGTGCCAGCAGGACGAGGACAGGGCAGGCTTATGGCTACACCTTC.

The V gene is TRBV25-1, the J gene TRBJ2-7; TRBD2 matches at 8 bases. CDR1 and CDR2 from the germline V gene are MGHDK and SYGVNS. The V and J ends lost 8 bases and 4 bases, in that order; junction bases with no gene match: 10. This CDR3 is built from 14 residues. In nucleotides, the CDR3 is TGTGCCAGCGAGGGGCGACGGGGGGGGTACGAGCAGTACTTC. Protein sequence: CASEGRRGGYEQYF.

The V and J genes are TRBV7-2 and TRBJ2-7; 11 bases are a match to TRBD2. V was pared by 4 bases and J by 2 bases, with 10 bases of the junction left unmatched. This CDR3 region has 17 residues. CDR1 is SGHTA, CDR2 FQGNSA, per germline. This CDR3 is CASSSPLAGGSPYEQYF. The DNA of the CDR3 is TGTGCCAGCAGCTCCCCTCTAGCGGGGGGTTCCCCCTACGAGCAGTACTTC.

The rearrangement joins TRBV14 to TRBJ1-6; D call uncertain. The CDR3 totals 15 residues. Germline V gene data show CDR1 as SGHDN and CDR2 as FVKESK. The V gene lost 0 bases and the J gene lost 10 bases, with 13 bases spanning the gap. The CDR3 protein is CASSQDRIGRSPLHF. Here the CDR3 DNA reads TGTGCCAGCAGCCAAGATCGTATAGGCAGGTCACCCCTCCACTTT.

V and J are TRBV29-1 and TRBJ1-1; the D gene is possibly TRBD1 (5 bases). Germline lookup yields CDR1 SQVTM and CDR2 ANQGSEA. V was pared by 2 bases and J by 3 bases, with 10 bases between. This CDR3 is 13 amino acids long. The DNA of the CDR3 is TGCAGCGTTGAAAGGGGCATTTACACTGAAGCTTTCTTT. As protein: CSVERGIYTEAFF.

The J gene is TRBJ1-2, the V gene TRBV28; 7 positions match TRBD1. J was trimmed by 4 bases and V by 6 bases; bases with no gene match: 14. CDR1 is MDHEN and CDR2 is SYDVKM in the germline V gene. The length of the CDR3 is 16 residues. CDR3 nucleotides: TGTGCCAGCAGGCACTCTATTCTGACAGGGCTCTATGGCTACACCTTC. Its protein product is CASRHSILTGLYGYTF.

The chain has TRBV6-1 and TRBJ2-1; 9 nucleotides align to TRBD1. The CDR3 has 15 residues. CDR1 MNHNS and CDR2 SASEGT come from the germline V gene. With 6 bases clipped from V and 9 bases from J, the junction kept 12 bases outside the gene matches. The CDR3 bases are TGTGCCAGCAGAATAACCGGGACAGGGAACGTTGAGCAGTTCTTC. This encodes CASRITGTGNVEQFF.